This T cell receptor (beta chain) derives from a study of T cell responses to AZD1222 COVID-19 vaccine (dated by TCRdb to the early 2020s). About the investigation overall: TCR sequencing was performed for 230 to 250 trial participants, of whom about 200 were given two doses of AZD1222 and some 25 were given two doses of MenACWY control vaccine. Enrollment into the trials was organized by age into subgroups of 18-55, 56-69 and 70-plus years, and those subgroups contained about 160, 30 and 59 TCR-sequenced participants, respectively.

The sample's time point label is to be understood as: baseline before first vaccination. The treatment or condition label, read with the paper, signifies: meningococcal conjugate vaccine given as trial control. Vaccinee samples came from UK trials COV001 and COV002, including a single-blind randomized controlled phase 2/3 trial of AZD1222 (ChAdOx1 nCoV-19) in healthy adults. Trial participant PBMC samples were collected at day 0 and day 28 after the second dose for TCRbeta chain sequencing. The CDR3 regions of human TCRbeta chains were subjected to immunosequencing. Turning to the authors' computational methods: Repertoire TCRs were matched against a reference library of SARS-CoV-2-specific TCRs generated with the MIRA antigen-specificity platform. Breadth was defined as the fraction of unique TCRs that were SARS-CoV-2-associated. Depth was defined as the fraction of total T cells that were SARS-CoV-2-associated. Each spike-specific TCR was assigned to its reactive spike region and to a CD4 or CD8 class using the MIRA data. Log10-transformed breadth and depth values were compared by one-way ANOVA with Sidak's multiple comparisons tests. In TCRdb, the immuneACCESS table is reduced to in-frame sequences with V and J assigned. These tables do not hold every clone; where another copy was compared, an unresolved V gene accounts for under half, and the others remain unexplained. For V, J and clone size, that table is used; D and trimming come from the DNA. The sample profile shows under 85,000 clones; 70% to 90% of them were found once. Approximately 4.8% of the sample is held by the ten biggest clonotypes.

The junction carries 5 bases between V and J, which are trimmed by 0 bases and 2 bases respectively. CDR3 length: 14 amino acids, cysteine to phenylalanine. Of all the DNA, just the CDR3 is kept, 42 bases in frame from base 1. CDR1 and CDR2 were assigned from the germline V gene (reference sequence) as LGHDT and YNNKEL. Overall study results and their limits: In the small 56-69-year group, the increase in depth fell short of significance, most likely because of low power. Participants were mostly white British, with more females than males. The authors suggested clonal diversity may have been underestimated. Conclusions about previously exposed vaccinees were limited because only a handful of AZD1222 recipients were SARS-CoV-2 seropositive at baseline. The whole spike protein was spanned by vaccine-associated CD4 TCRs, and dominant responses were seen in regions 160-218 and 743-854. After two AZD1222 doses, spike-specific TCR breadth and depth were significantly higher than at day 0 and than in MenACWY recipients. Nearly half of unique spike-specific TCRs reportedly recognized epitopes outside regions mutated in the B.1.351 and B.1.1.7 variants. Because no samples from the day 14 peak response were available, repertoires could be characterized only after the peak T cell response.

In regard to this clone: It lacks a known antigen. Nothing much larger sits one base from this clone, and base qualities are not available.

The chain is made from TRBV3-1 (or the pseudogene TRBV3-2) and TRBJ2-1; the D call is tentative, TRBD1 or TRBD2, as each matches 5 bases. The sample was peripheral blood, taken on day 0 of MenACWY control vaccination. The origin of this receptor is an adult in good health. The CDR3 has the sequence CASSQEGAYNEQFF. The bases read TGTGCCAGCAGCCAAGAGGGGGCCTACAATGAGCAGTTCTTC.